This TCR beta chain was sequenced for a study of blood T cell repertoires in COVID-19 (TCRdb year 2020). Concerning the study at large: Samples from collaborators originated in the United States, Italy and Spain and spanned both the acute and convalescent phases of COVID-19. The prospective study material was composed of cDNA or gDNA derived from T cells, B-cell-depleted T cells, or PBMCs. The dataset comprised deeply sampled blood TCRbeta repertoires from subjects exposed to, actively infected with, or recovered from COVID-19. The repertoires were released in a freely available public database meant as a resource for research on the immune response to SARS-CoV-2. Samples came from the ongoing ImmuneRACE study (first 160 participants) plus 1,254 subjects from 6 global collaborators. The sample metadata nearly always contained a de-identified subject ID, COVID-19 status, age in years and sex. Where available, HLA class I and class II types were obtained from metadata supplied by the sample provider rather than from assay-based typing.

The immunoSEQ Assay, a bias-controlled multiplex PCR, was used to amplify TCRbeta CDR3 regions from genomic DNA. The original pipeline was this. The number of nucleated cells in each sample was estimated by amplification of reference gene primers within the assay. Sequence reads were collapsed and filtered to measure the absolute abundance of every unique TCRbeta CDR3 rearrangement. For each sample, productive Simpson clonality was calculated as the square root of Simpson's diversity index across productive rearrangements. The immuneACCESS repertoire file appears here via TCRdb, limited to in-frame rearrangements. These files lack a portion of the clones; in checked studies, under half of the deficit traces to unresolved V genes, and the cause of the others is not known. V and J calls and clone size are given by that table; D and trimming were obtained from the DNA. For this sample the table gives approximately 360,000 clones, of which 85% to 90% were detected only once. The ten largest clones capture more than 0.9% of the sample.

In the prospective study, participants were roughly 18 to 95 years old, resided in under 30 geographic areas of the United States, and were enrolled through a virtual design. To assign participants to cohorts, the prospective study relied on clinical history that participants themselves reported in a screening survey and a study questionnaire. Mobile phlebotomists in the prospective study collected whole blood, serum and a nasopharyngeal or oropharyngeal swab from every participant. Participants in the prospective study had the option to provide additional blood draws and questionnaires over a roughly 2-month period. Prospective study blood samples were shipped either frozen or at room temperature before DNA extraction. Turning to this clone: Its antigen is currently not known. The sample holds no much larger clone one base away, and base qualities are not on file.

What the authors observed across the whole study: The quantity of clinical and demographic metadata differed by source and by participant and was supplied without curation.

The CDR3 contains 13 residues, cysteine and phenylalanine counted. The CDR3 DNA has 39 bases and is translated from base 1. Trimming takes 8 bases from V and 3 bases from J, and the germline ends sit 14 bases apart. The germline V gene (reference sequence) supplies CDR1 SEHNR and CDR2 FQNEAQ. Specimen: PBMCs or T cells enriched from blood (not recorded which). The TCR was taken from a woman aged 25 to 45 with acute COVID-19. This sequence uses TRBV7-9 and TRBJ2-7; matching of 5 bases hints at TRBD2 as the D gene. The DNA is TGTGCCAGCGAGGATCGGAGCGGCTACGAGCAGTACTTC. This encodes CASEDRSGYEQYF. The reference TRBV7-9 and TRBJ2-7 proteins fill in what lies around the CDR3, so the full variable domain reads DTGVSQNPRHKITKRGQNVTFRCDPISEHNRLYWYRQTLGQGPEFLTYFQNEAQLEKSRLLSDRFSAERPKGSFSTLEIQRTEQGDSAMYLCASEDRSGYEQYFGPGTRLTVT.